A single T cell receptor beta chain is shown here with its context. The data are from a study of T-cell reconstitution after alpha-beta-depleted transplantation in children. The CDR3 runs 11 residues. Between the trimmed V and J ends, which lost 3 bases and 3 bases, there was a span of 6 bases. The germline CDR1 and CDR2 sequences are DFQATT and SNEGSKA (reference sequence). Unique molecular identifiers were used to barcode this TCRbeta library. TCRdb used MiXCR to reprocess the PCR reads, holding one entry per CDR3 protein. The sample records about 580,000 distinct CDR3 sequences, more than 20% being singletons.

This chain uses TRBV20-1 with TRBJ2-7; D gene ambiguous. The sample was PBMCs, taken before TCRalphabeta/CD19-depleted stem cell transplant. The TCR originated in a boy under two years old with Wiskott-Aldrich syndrome, due to receive a stem cell transplant. In DNA, the CDR3 is TGCAGTGCTAGGTTCAACTACGAGCAGTACTTC. Its translation: CSARFNYEQYF.